The present TCR beta chain was sequenced within a study of CD8+CD57+ T cells in acquired aplastic anemia (dated by TCRdb to 2016 to 2019). For context, the study as a whole: Extracted DNA from sorted CD4+ and CD8+ cells averaged 3.2 ug, ranging from roughly 0.2 to 30 ug. CD8+CD57+ expansion was defined as frequency above the mean frequency observed in healthy subjects. General conclusions and limits of the study: Approximately 31 CD8+ CDR3 sequences were found in both patients and controls but appeared to be highly expressed in patients and within the immunodominant clones of the patients. No significant difference in CD8+ Simpson's diversity was found between patients and healthy controls (P=0.060).

The CDR3 sequence holds 17 residues, the cysteine and phenylalanine included. Only CDR3 DNA is held: 51 bases, read in frame from base 1. V gives up 8 bases and J gives up 0 bases, and the segment between their germline ends measures 19 bases. Looking up the germline V gene yields CDR1 SNHLY and CDR2 FYNNEI. Patients chosen for sequencing had shown expansion of CD8+CD57+ cells by flow cytometry. Severe acquired aplastic anemia was diagnosed in all patients according to International Study of Aplastic Anemia and Agranulocytosis and Camitta criteria. No therapy had been received by the patients at the time of blood sampling. TCR repertoires of sorted CD4+ and CD8+ blood T cells from severe aplastic anemia patients and healthy subjects were deep-sequenced in the study. In the USA, patient enrollment took place under clinicaltrials.gov protocols 00001620, 01623167, 00001397, 00071045, 00081523 and 00961064. Ficoll-Paque density gradient centrifugation was used to isolate peripheral blood mononuclear cells. Before DNA extraction, CD4+ and CD8+ T cells were sorted by FACS or by magnetic beads.

This clonotype was seen only a few times. It has no known antigen specificity. Qualities for individual bases were not recorded, and no much larger clone is one base off. TCR beta VDJ combination and CDR3 sequence profiling used genomic DNA as the template. TCR repertoire sequencing was run on an Illumina HiSeq 2000. Per the authors' processing: TRBV/TRBJ rearrangement plots, CDR3 size and DJ length profiles, and Simpson's diversity index were used to assess repertoires. The most abundant DNA sequence in the deep sequencing data was taken as the immunodominant clone. CDR3 amino acid sequences were screened for sharing across subjects and compared with published repertoires and the VDJdb database. The raw public reads went through TCRdb reprocessing: fastp at Q25, MiXCR clone calling, in-frame beta chains kept. Here each entry gathers all rows of one CDR3 protein and keeps the most common genes and DNA. TCRdb's processing, not the authors' own work, is the source of the V and J calls. This sample lists about 200,000 distinct CDR3 sequences; approximately 65% were detected once. The ten most abundant clones make up about 60% of the sample.

The chain is assembled from TRBV2 and TRBJ1-4; a weak D assignment points to TRBD1 (5 bases agree). The origin of this receptor is a human donor with aplastic anemia. The specimen was sorted CD4+, CD8+, or CD8+CD57+ T cells (not recorded which) from PBMCs. Here the CDR3 is given as CASFGTHLATTNEKLFF. Read as DNA, the sequence is TGTGCCAGCTTCGGGACTCACTTAGCCACAACTAATGAAAAACTGTTTTTT.